These 16 T cell receptor beta chains originate from one sample sequenced in a study of beta chain features in type 1 diabetes. Study outcomes and limitations: Significant though moderate, a shortening of TCRB CDR3s appeared in all four CD4+ subsets of Type 1 diabetes patients.

These TCRs are of unknown antigen specificity. What was sequenced were expressed TCRB transcripts, since all of the isolated RNA had been reverse transcribed. Generated by immunoSEQ multiplex PCR, the TCRdb table keeps only in-frame clones and is missing some. The repertoire holds 640,000 or so clones, with about 14% as singletons. Sequencing was carried out using naive CD4+ T cells from blood. These TCRs come from a man younger than 30 with type 1 diabetes.

In its sample, this clone was seen a few times. V gene TRBV25-1 combines with J gene TRBJ2-3, with 7 bases that match TRBD2. Germline assignment: CDR1 MGHDK and CDR2 SYGVNS. V lost 3 bases to trimming and J lost 0 bases; unmatched junction nucleotides: 12. The CDR3 spans 18 residues. This CDR3 is CASSEGWGGKTSTDTQYF. DNA for the CDR3: TGTGCCAGCAGTGAGGGCTGGGGGGGGAAAACTAGCACAGATACGCAGTATTTT.

Worth noting for this clone: Other DNA sequences in this sample translate to the same CDR3. CDR3 sequence reads: CASSPRETQYF. DNA of the CDR3: TGTGCCAGCTCACCCCGGGAGACCCAGTACTTC. The chain joins TRBV2 to TRBJ2-5; D remains ambiguous. CDR3 size: 11 residues. V lost 8 bases, J lost 5 bases, and 9 bases lay in between. The germline CDR1 and CDR2 sequences are SNHLY and FYNNEI.

This sequence joins TRBV4-1 and TRBJ2-6; a possible D gene is TRBD1 (6 bases). CDR3 length: 16 amino acids. V was trimmed by 7 bases and J by 1 base, leaving 14 bases between them. Germline V CDR1 and CDR2: MGHRA, YSYEKL. The CDR3 DNA follows: TGCGCCAGCACCACAGGGCGGAGTTCTGGGGCCAACGTCCTGACTTTC. Residues: CASTTGRSSGANVLTF.

Comment on this clone: The junction shows a germline mismatch at one end, possibly a read error. The chain employs TRBV7-9 and TRBJ1-1; no clear D gene. Germline V gene data show CDR1 as SEHNR and CDR2 as FQNEAQ (reference sequence). This CDR3 comprises 11 residues. The CDR3: CASKEDTEAFF. CDR3 sequence (DNA): TGTGCGAGCAAAGAGGACACTGAAGCTTTCTTT.

The chain uses TRBV5-1 and TRBJ2-7; 9 nucleotides agree with TRBD1. The germline CDR1 and CDR2 sequences are SGHRS and YFSETQ. CDR3 length: 17 amino acids. The V and J ends lost 2 bases and 1 base, in that order; junction bases with no gene match: 10. The CDR3, as DNA: TGCGCCAGCAGCTTAGAGACCGGGACAGGGATTTCCTACGAGCAGTACTTC. It specifies CASSLETGTGISYEQYF.

This rearrangement joins TRBV19 to TRBJ2-5, with 7 positions matching TRBD1. In germline, CDR1 is LNHDA, CDR2 SQIVND (reference sequence). V lost 10 bases to trimming and J lost 1 base; unmatched junction nucleotides: 12. The CDR3 contains 15 residues. This chain's CDR3 is CATRDPGTVQETQYF. Written as DNA, the CDR3 is TGTGCCACGCGCGACCCAGGGACAGTCCAAGAGACCCAGTACTTC. The full variable domain, in which reference TRBV19 and TRBJ2-5 provide the parts outside the CDR3, is DGGITQSPKYLFRKEGQNVTLSCEQNLNHDAMYWYRQDPGQGLRLIYYSQIVNDFQKGDIAEGYSVSREKKESFPLTVTSAQKNPTAFYLCATRDPGTVQETQYFGPGTRLLVL.

This clone has more than one count but fewer than ten. The CDR3 here is CASSYLGTSGSYEQYF. CDR3 DNA: TGTGCCAGCAGTTATCTCGGGACTAGCGGCTCCTACGAGCAGTACTTC. This chain connects TRBV6-5 to TRBJ2-7, with 11 bases that match TRBD2. This CDR3 spans 16 amino acids. With 3 bases clipped from V and 0 bases from J, the junction kept 4 bases outside the gene matches. CDR1 is MNHEY, CDR2 SVGAGI, per germline.

This clone was counted only a few times. This chain joins TRBV5-6 and TRBJ2-6; possible D gene TRBD2, 5 bases. Trimming took off 4 bases at V and 2 bases at J, with 10 bases between the two ends. The germline V gene encodes CDR1 SGHDT and CDR2 YYEEEE. This CDR3 has 15 residues. The CDR3 nucleotides read TGTGCCAGCAGCCGGGATAGACCTGGGGCCAACGTCCTGACTTTC. Its protein is CASSRDRPGANVLTF. Variable domain in full (rest from reference TRBV5-6 and TRBJ2-6): DAGVTQSPTHLIKTRGQQVTLRCSPKSGHDTVSWYQQALGQGPQFIFQYYEEEERQRGNFPDRFSGHQFPNYSSELNVNALLLGDSALYLCASSRDRPGANVLTFGAGSRLTVL.

The chain uses TRBV13 and TRBJ2-3; D unresolved. Trimming stripped 3 bases from V and 5 bases from J, with 6 bases between. Germline CDR1 is PRHDT and CDR2 is FYEKMQ (reference sequence). CDR3 length: 12 amino acids. This CDR3 reads CASSLMLDTQYF. CDR3 coding DNA: TGTGCCAGCAGCTTGATGTTAGATACGCAGTATTTT.

This clone was seen a handful of times. The chain is built from TRBV29-1 and TRBJ1-2; weak D call: TRBD1 (6 bases). V was pared by 6 bases and J by 1 base, with 15 bases between. The CDR3 contains 14 residues. Germline CDR1 SQVTM, CDR2 ANQGSEA. The CDR3 region is CSVSRGAVNYGYTF. In nucleotides, the CDR3 is TGCAGCGTCTCACGGGGGGCGGTTAACTATGGCTACACCTTC.

This rearrangement joins TRBV2 to TRBJ2-1, with unresolved D. CDR1 and CDR2 (germline): SNHLY, FYNNEI. The CDR3 has 12 residues. Trimming shortened V by 5 bases and J by 10 bases, and 12 bases separated the two germline ends. The CDR3 here is CASSSTPTEQFF. The DNA for the CDR3 is TGTGCCAGCAGTTCGACCCCGACGGAGCAGTTCTTC.

This rearrangement joins TRBV19 to TRBJ2-2; D is unresolved. Trimming left V 6 bases short and J 6 bases short, with 8 bases between. This CDR3 has 12 amino acids. Germline loops: CDR1 LNHDA, CDR2 SQIVND (reference sequence). The CDR3 DNA is TGTGCCAGTAGCCGTATTGCCGGGGAGCTGTTTTTT. Protein: CASSRIAGELFF.

CDR3 residues: CASSLRTGNSPLHF. The DNA for the CDR3 is TGTGCCAGCAGTTTGCGGACAGGTAATTCACCCCTCCACTTT. The rearrangement joins TRBV28 to TRBJ1-6, with 7 bases matching TRBD1. In germline, CDR1 is MDHEN, CDR2 SYDVKM. V shed 3 bases and J 6 bases; nucleotides not matched to a gene: 2. This CDR3 is built from 14 residues.

To note about this clone: The same CDR3 arises from other DNA sequences in this sample as well. The chain joins TRBV29-1 to TRBJ1-5; no definite D call. Germline CDR1 is SQVTM and CDR2 is ANQGSEA. Trimming stripped 4 bases from V and 0 bases from J, with 7 bases between. The CDR3 runs to 13 residues. The CDR3 sequence is CSVARDSNQPQHF. The DNA for the CDR3 is TGCAGCGTTGCCCGGGATAGCAATCAGCCCCAGCATTTT.

Only a few counts were recorded for this clone. The chain recombines TRBV12-5 with TRBJ2-5, with a tentative D call TRBD1 (6 bases). The CDR3 runs to 13 residues. Trimming stripped 5 bases from V and 2 bases from J, with 9 bases between. Looked up from germline, CDR1 is LGHNT and CDR2 is FRNRAP. In DNA form, the CDR3 reads TGTGCTAGTGGTCAGGGGTTTCAAGAGACCCAGTACTTC. Translated, it gives CASGQGFQETQYF.

The gene calls are TRBV7-6 and TRBJ2-7; the D is unclear. The V gene's germline CDR1 is SGHVS and CDR2 FNYEAQ. This CDR3 region has 13 residues. V was cut by 2 bases and J by 3 bases, with 8 bases left in between. CDR3 bases: TGTGCCAGCAGCTTAACGCTCAGCTACGAGCAGTACTTC. It encodes CASSLTLSYEQYF.